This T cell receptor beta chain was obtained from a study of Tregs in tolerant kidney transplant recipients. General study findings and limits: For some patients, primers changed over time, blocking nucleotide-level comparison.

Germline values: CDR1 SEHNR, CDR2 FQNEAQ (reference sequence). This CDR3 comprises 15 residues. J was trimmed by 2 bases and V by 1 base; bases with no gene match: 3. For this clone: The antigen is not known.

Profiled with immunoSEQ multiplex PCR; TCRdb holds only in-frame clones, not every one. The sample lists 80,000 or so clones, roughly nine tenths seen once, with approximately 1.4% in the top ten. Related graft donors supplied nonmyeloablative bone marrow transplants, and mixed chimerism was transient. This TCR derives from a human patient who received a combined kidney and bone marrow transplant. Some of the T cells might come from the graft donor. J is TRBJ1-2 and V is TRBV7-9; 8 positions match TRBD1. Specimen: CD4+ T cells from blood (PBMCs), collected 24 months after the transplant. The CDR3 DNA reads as TGTGCCAGCAGCTTAGGGACAGGGAAAAACTATGGCTACACCTTC. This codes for CASSLGTGKNYGYTF.